The present T cell receptor (beta chain) was sequenced within a study of response to subunit inactivated influenza vaccine. This clonotype was seen repeatedly, ten times or more. The antigen remains undetermined. Per germline, CDR1 SQVTM and CDR2 ANQGSEA. CDR3 size: 14 residues. J was trimmed by 2 bases and V by 4 bases; bases with no gene match: 5. TCRdb recomputed calls from the RT-PCR reads with MiXCR, one row per CDR3 protein. The data show 550,000 to 650,000 distinct CDR3 sequences, about 10% seen once. Findings of the study overall: The authors suggested that few new T cells are recruited per seasonal influenza vaccination.

The TCR was taken from a man aged 50 to 59 who received an inactivated influenza vaccine. The V gene is TRBV29-1, the J gene TRBJ2-5; 9 nucleotides agree with TRBD1. The sample here was PBMCs from blood, taken on the day of vaccination. In nucleotides, the CDR3 is TGCAGCGTTGCGTTAGGGACAGGGCAAGAGACCCAGTACTTC. Translating it yields CSVALGTGQETQYF.